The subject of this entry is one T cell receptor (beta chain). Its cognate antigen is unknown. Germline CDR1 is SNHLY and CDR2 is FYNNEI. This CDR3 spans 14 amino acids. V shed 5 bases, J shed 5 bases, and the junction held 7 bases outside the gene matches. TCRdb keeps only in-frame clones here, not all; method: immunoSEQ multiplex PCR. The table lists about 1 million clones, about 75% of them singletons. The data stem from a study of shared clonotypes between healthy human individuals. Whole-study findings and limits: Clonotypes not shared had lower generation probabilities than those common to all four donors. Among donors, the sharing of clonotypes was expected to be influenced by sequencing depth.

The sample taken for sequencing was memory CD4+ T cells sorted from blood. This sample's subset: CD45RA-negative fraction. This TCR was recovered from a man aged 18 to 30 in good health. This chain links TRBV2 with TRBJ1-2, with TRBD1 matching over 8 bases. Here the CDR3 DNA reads TGTGCCAGCAGTATCGGACAGGGCGTATATGGCTACACCTTC. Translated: CASSIGQGVYGYTF. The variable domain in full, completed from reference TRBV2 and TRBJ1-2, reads EPEVTQTPSHQVTQMGQEVILRCVPISNHLYFYWYRQILGQKVEFLVSFYNNEISEKSEIFDDQFSVERPDGSNFTLKIRSTKLEDSAMYFCASSIGQGVYGYTFGSGTRLTVV.